These 31 T cell receptor beta chains originate from one sample sequenced in a study of control samples from healthy donors and cancer patients. Clones were sequenced by immunoSEQ multiplex PCR, and TCRdb holds only the in-frame ones, with some missing. The sample lists fewer than 200,000 clones, over 85% occurring once. Sequencing input: blood. The receptor source for this set is a woman between 55 and 75 years old in good health.

V is TRBV4-3 and J is TRBJ2-5; 9 bases map to TRBD2. This CDR3 has 14 residues. V shed 1 base, J shed 7 bases, and the junction held 4 bases outside the gene matches. Per the germline V gene, CDR1 is LGHNA and CDR2 is YSLEER. The CDR3 loop reads CASSQVSLAGTQYF. The CDR3 DNA reads as TGCGCCAGCAGCCAAGTTTCACTAGCGGGGACCCAGTACTTC.

The chain has TRBV5-1 and TRBJ2-1; TRBD1 aligns across 11 bases. V shed 3 bases, J shed 7 bases, and the junction held 6 bases outside the gene matches. Germline V lookup: CDR1 SGHRS, CDR2 YFSETQ. The CDR3 length is 15 residues. CDR3 residues: CASSWAGTGGNEQFF. The CDR3, as DNA: TGCGCCAGCAGCTGGGCCGGGACAGGGGGGAATGAGCAGTTCTTC.

CDR3 sequence (DNA): TGTGCCAGCAGTTACTCGGGGGGAGACTACGAGCAGTACTTC. Protein sequence: CASSYSGGDYEQYF. The chain combines TRBV6-5 with TRBJ2-7, with D perhaps TRBD2 (6 bases). The V gene's germline CDR1 is MNHEY and CDR2 SVGAGI. The CDR3 consists of 14 residues. V was cut by 0 bases and J by 3 bases, with 9 bases left in between.

The V and J genes are TRBV5-1 and TRBJ2-2; possible D gene TRBD2, 6 bases. Germline assignment: CDR1 SGHRS and CDR2 YFSETQ. V was shortened by 1 base and J by 5 bases, with 12 bases between the two germline ends. This CDR3 has 15 residues. CDR3 sequence reads: CASSLIAGKTGELFF. The CDR3 DNA reads as TGCGCCAGCAGCTTGATCGCGGGAAAAACCGGGGAGCTGTTTTTT.

The J gene is TRBJ1-4, the V gene TRBV29-1; 8 nucleotides align to TRBD1. With V trimmed by 8 bases and J by 4 bases, 6 bases remained unmatched. The CDR3 spans 13 residues. CDR1 is SQVTM, CDR2 ANQGSEA, per germline. The DNA for the CDR3 is TGCAGCACAAGGACAGGGAGTAATGAAAAACTGTTTTTT. It codes for CSTRTGSNEKLFF.

Worth noting for this clone: At one end, the junction sequence differs from germline, possibly due to a read error. V is TRBV7-2 and J is TRBJ2-7, with D maybe TRBD1 (8 bases). Per germline, CDR1 SGHTA and CDR2 FQGNSA. The CDR3 totals 15 residues. The CDR3 DNA is TGTGCCAGCAGTCGAACAGGGGGGGGCGACTACGAGCAGTGCTTC. Amino acids: CASSRTGGGDYEQCF.

This chain uses TRBV6-5 with TRBJ2-5, with D possibly being TRBD2 (5 bases). Germline CDR1 is MNHEY and CDR2 is SVGAGI. This CDR3 is built from 15 residues. Between the trimmed V and J ends, which lost 0 bases and 1 base, there was a span of 9 bases. As DNA, the CDR3 is TGTGCCAGCAGTTACTCGGGCCTAGCCCAAGAGACCCAGTACTTC. Translated: CASSYSGLAQETQYF.

The V gene is TRBV2, the J gene TRBJ1-5; the D is unclear. CDR1 SNHLY and CDR2 FYNNEI come from the germline V gene. This CDR3 contains 13 residues. Trimming removed 2 bases at V and 1 base at J, with 3 bases between. CDR3 bases: TGTGCCAGCAGTGAATTCAGCAATCAGCCCCAGCATTTT. It specifies CASSEFSNQPQHF. Full variable domain (missing parts from reference TRBV2 and TRBJ1-5): EPEVTQTPSHQVTQMGQEVILRCVPISNHLYFYWYRQILGQKVEFLVSFYNNEISEKSEIFDDQFSVERPDGSNFTLKIRSTKLEDSAMYFCASSEFSNQPQHFGDGTRLSIL.

The chain is built from TRBV6-2 or TRBV6-3 and TRBJ2-3; 8 nucleotides match TRBD2. Germline CDR1 MNHEY, CDR2 SVGEGT. This CDR3 has 17 residues. V trimming: 0 bases; J trimming: 2 bases; junction bases outside the gene matches: 7. For the CDR3, the DNA is TGTGCCAGCAGTTACTCGCGGGGGGTAAGATACACAGATACGCAGTATTTT. It encodes CASSYSRGVRYTDTQYF.

This clone was recorded once. V is TRBV10-3 and J is TRBJ1-3; tentatively, D is TRBD1 (6 bases). Germline CDR1 and CDR2: ENHRY and SYGVKD. The CDR3 loop spans 15 amino acids. Deletions cut 5 bases from V and 0 bases from J, with 11 bases between. The CDR3 sequence is CAISWTASSGNTIYF. The CDR3 DNA follows: TGTGCCATCAGTTGGACAGCGAGCTCTGGAAACACCATATATTTT.

This chain joins TRBV29-1 and TRBJ2-1; TRBD1 matches 10 bases. Trimming took 7 bases from V and 8 from J; bases not matched to a gene: 8. CDR3 length: 13 amino acids. Germline CDR1 SQVTM, CDR2 ANQGSEA. The CDR3 protein is CSGRQGAGDEQFF. DNA of the CDR3: TGCAGCGGTCGACAGGGGGCGGGCGATGAGCAGTTCTTC.

This clone has only one observation. The chain links TRBV9 to TRBJ2-5; perhaps TRBD1 as D (5 bases). V lost 0 bases to trimming and J lost 5 bases, with 11 bases between them. Per the germline V gene, CDR1 is SGDLS and CDR2 is YYNGEE. The CDR3 contains 14 residues. For the CDR3, the DNA is TGTGCCAGCAGCGTAGCTCAGGGTTTGGAGACCCAGTACTTC. Protein: CASSVAQGLETQYF.

V is TRBV19 and J is TRBJ1-6; 9 bases match TRBD1. V lost 3 bases to trimming and J lost 8 bases; unmatched junction nucleotides: 5. CDR1 and CDR2 (germline): LNHDA, SQIVND (reference sequence). There are 15 residues in the CDR3. CDR3: CASSIWTGVDSPLHF. The CDR3 DNA reads as TGTGCCAGTAGTATTTGGACAGGGGTCGATTCACCCCTCCACTTT.

The V gene is TRBV7-2, the J gene TRBJ1-2; no clear D. Per germline, CDR1 SGHTA and CDR2 FQGNSA. The CDR3 sequence is 12 residues long. The V gene lost 5 bases and the J gene lost 8 bases, with 12 bases spanning the gap. CDR3 amino acids: CASSRRNRGYTF. DNA for the CDR3: TGTGCCAGCAGCCGCAGGAATCGGGGCTACACCTTC.

V gene TRBV30 combines with J gene TRBJ1-1, with D tentatively TRBD1 (5 bases). There are 13 residues in the CDR3. V lost 0 bases to trimming and J lost 5 bases, with 10 bases between them. The germline gives CDR1 GTSNPN, CDR2 SVGIG (reference sequence). The CDR3 here is CAWSVNQGTEAFF. The CDR3, as DNA: TGTGCCTGGAGTGTGAACCAGGGAACTGAAGCTTTCTTT.

J is TRBJ2-2 and V is TRBV28, with 7 nucleotides matching TRBD1. The CDR3 contains 14 residues. V lost 5 bases to trimming and J lost 5 bases; unmatched junction nucleotides: 5. Germline CDR1 reads MDHEN; CDR2 reads SYDVKM. The CDR3 bases are TGTGCCAGCAGTCCGGGACAGACGACCGGGGAGCTGTTTTTT. The encoded protein is CASSPGQTTGELFF.

The chain links TRBV2 to TRBJ2-4; 10 nucleotides line up with TRBD1. Germline V lookup: CDR1 SNHLY, CDR2 FYNNEI. The CDR3 covers 14 residues. The ends lost 8 bases at V and 6 bases at J; junction bases unmatched: 7. The CDR3 region is CASGGTGVTNIQYF. CDR3 DNA sequence: TGTGCCAGCGGGGGGACAGGGGTAACAAACATTCAGTACTTC.

This clone showed up just once. The J gene is TRBJ2-3, the V gene TRBV6-1; 10 nucleotides match TRBD2. The length of the CDR3 is 15 residues. Germline lookup yields CDR1 MNHNS and CDR2 SASEGT. V dropped 2 bases and J dropped 6; count of bases not matched to a gene: 5. The CDR3 coding sequence is TGTGCCAGCAGTGAACAGCGGGGGGGTTGGGATACGCAGTATTTT. It yields the protein CASSEQRGGWDTQYF.

The chain recombines TRBV7-7 with TRBJ2-3; 8 nucleotides agree with TRBD2. V was pared by 3 bases and J by 2 bases, with 10 bases of the junction left unmatched. The CDR3 runs to 17 residues. CDR1 and CDR2 from the germline V gene are SSHAT and FNYEAQ (reference sequence). The CDR3 reads CASSFSGTRTYTDTQYF. The DNA of the CDR3 is TGTGCCAGCAGCTTTTCCGGGACTAGAACCTACACAGATACGCAGTATTTT.

The chain carries TRBV5-8 and TRBJ1-4; possibly TRBD1 for D (5 bases). The length of the CDR3 is 18 residues. The germline gives CDR1 SGHTS, CDR2 YDEGEE. Between the trimmed V and J ends, which lost 4 bases and 0 bases, there was a span of 19 bases. Here the CDR3 DNA reads TGTGCCAGCAGCCCCATTGCGGGGGGACGGGCAACTAATGAAAAACTGTTTTTT. Encoded protein: CASSPIAGGRATNEKLFF.

The chain recombines TRBV9 with TRBJ2-7; 7 positions agree with TRBD1. From germline, CDR1 is SGDLS and CDR2 YYNGEE. The CDR3 runs 14 residues. J was trimmed by 2 bases and V by 4 bases; bases with no gene match: 6. The CDR3 nucleotides read TGTGCCAGCAGCCCACGACAGGGCCCCTACGAGCAGTACTTC. It translates to CASSPRQGPYEQYF. Full variable domain (missing parts from reference TRBV9 and TRBJ2-7): DSGVTQTPKHLITATGQRVTLRCSPRSGDLSVYWYQQSLDQGLQFLIQYYNGEERAKGNILERFSAQQFPDLHSELNLSSLELGDSALYFCASSPRQGPYEQYFGPGTRLTVT.

The chain links TRBV6-2 or TRBV6-3 to TRBJ2-7; 7 bases are shared with TRBD1. V lost 5 bases, J lost 2 bases, and 6 bases stayed unmatched. From germline, CDR1 is MNHEY and CDR2 SVGEGT. This CDR3 spans 14 amino acids. The CDR3 DNA sequence: TGTGCCAGCAGTGATCCGACAGGGACCTACGAGCAGTACTTC. This codes for CASSDPTGTYEQYF.

The genes are TRBV21-1 and TRBJ1-1; TRBD1 is the table's D call and was not checked against the DNA. TRBV21-1 is a listed pseudogene. The CDR3 totals 13 residues. CDR3 residues: CASSKSRDTEAFF. Written as DNA, the CDR3 is TGTGCCAGCAGCAAAAGCAGGGACACTGAAGCTTTCTTT.

As concerns this clone: The identical CDR3 is also encoded by other nucleotide sequences in the sample. The V and J genes are TRBV12-5 and TRBJ1-2; TRBD1 is a possible D gene (5 bases). Germline lookup yields CDR1 LGHNT and CDR2 FRNRAP. CDR3 length: 13 amino acids. The V and J ends lost 2 bases and 8 bases respectively, with 12 bases between them. The CDR3 DNA reads as TGTGCTAGTGGTTTGTCGGCAGGGCAAGGCTACACCTTC. This encodes CASGLSAGQGYTF.

The rearrangement uses TRBV11-2 and TRBJ1-4; D remains unclear. This CDR3 spans 17 amino acids. Trimming took off 2 bases at V and 5 bases at J, with 18 bases between the two ends. CDR1 is SGHAT and CDR2 is FQNNGV in the germline V gene. CDR3 nucleotide sequence: TGTGCCAGCAGCTTACTCAAAGGGCACCTCAAAAATGAAAAACTGTTTTTT. Encoded protein: CASSLLKGHLKNEKLFF.

The CDR3 nucleotides read TGCGCCAGCAGCTTGGGACTGAGCTCCTACAATGAGCAGTTCTTC. It codes for CASSLGLSSYNEQFF. The J gene is TRBJ2-1, the V gene TRBV5-1; no definite D call. The CDR3 is made up of 15 amino acids. Germline lookup yields CDR1 SGHRS and CDR2 YFSETQ. Trimming removed 0 bases at V and 0 bases at J, with 7 bases between.

The V and J genes are TRBV25-1 and TRBJ1-1; 10 bases line up with TRBD1. The CDR3 consists of 16 residues. The J segment lost 4 bases and the V segment lost 1 base, leaving 6 bases of the junction unmatched. CDR1 is MGHDK, CDR2 SYGVNS, per germline. The CDR3: CASSELSGTGVTEAFF. For the CDR3, the DNA is TGTGCCAGCAGTGAATTAAGCGGGACAGGGGTCACTGAAGCTTTCTTT.

The rearrangement uses TRBV3-1 (or the pseudogene TRBV3-2) and TRBJ2-3; 8 positions match TRBD1. The length of the CDR3 is 18 residues. J lost 7 bases, V lost 4 bases, and 19 bases had no gene match. In germline, CDR1 is LGHDT, CDR2 YNNKEL (reference sequence). The CDR3 protein is CASSPRDRFLPITYTQYF. The DNA of the CDR3 is TGTGCCAGCAGCCCCCGGGACAGGTTCCTTCCGATCACGTATACGCAGTATTTT.

This clone showed up just once. V usage is TRBV3-1 (or the pseudogene TRBV3-2) and J usage is TRBJ2-5; D is unresolved. V shed 4 bases and J shed 5 bases, with 14 bases lying between them. CDR3 size: 14 residues. Per germline, CDR1 LGHDT and CDR2 YNNKEL (reference sequence). CDR3 residues: CASSLRRVRETQYF. The CDR3 DNA reads as TGTGCCAGCAGCCTTCGTCGCGTCCGGGAGACCCAGTACTTC.

The rearrangement links TRBV6-5 to TRBJ1-1; D gene unclear. Germline CDR1 reads MNHEY; CDR2 reads SVGAGI. There are 14 residues in the CDR3. V lost 4 bases, J lost 4 bases, and 13 bases lay in between. CDR3 bases: TGTGCCAGCAGTTCCCCCCATGCGGCCACTGAAGCTTTCTTT. Translation gives CASSSPHAATEAFF.

This clone was found a few times. The chain has TRBV7-6 and TRBJ1-1, with D perhaps TRBD1 (5 bases). V gave up 2 bases and J gave up 7 bases, with 17 bases separating them. Germline CDR1 is SGHVS and CDR2 is FNYEAQ. The CDR3 has 15 residues. CDR3 DNA sequence: TGTGCCAGCAGCTTAAGGGGAGGGACTAGTGATGAAGCTTTCTTT. Its protein product is CASSLRGGTSDEAFF.